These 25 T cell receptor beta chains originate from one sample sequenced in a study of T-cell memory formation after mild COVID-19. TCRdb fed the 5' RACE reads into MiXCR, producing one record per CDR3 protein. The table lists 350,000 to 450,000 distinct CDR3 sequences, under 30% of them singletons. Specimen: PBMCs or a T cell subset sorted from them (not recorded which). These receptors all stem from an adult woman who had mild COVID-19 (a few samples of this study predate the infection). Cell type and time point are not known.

CDR3 region: CASSQVGGINTGELFF. CDR3 DNA: TGTGCCAGCAGCCAAGTCGGGGGCATAAACACCGGGGAGCTGTTTTTT. The chain uses TRBV3-1 and TRBJ2-2; D is tentatively TRBD1 or TRBD2 (6 bases each). V was cut by 1 base and J by 2 bases, with 11 bases left in between. CDR3 size: 16 residues. The germline V gene has CDR1 LGHDT and CDR2 YNNKEL (reference sequence).

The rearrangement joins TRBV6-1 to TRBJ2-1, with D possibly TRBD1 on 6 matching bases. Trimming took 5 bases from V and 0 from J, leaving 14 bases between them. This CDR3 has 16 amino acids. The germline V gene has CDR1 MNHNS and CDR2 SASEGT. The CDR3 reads CASSTLRGRSYNEQFF. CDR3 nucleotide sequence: TGTGCCAGCAGTACCCTCAGGGGCCGCTCCTACAATGAGCAGTTCTTC.

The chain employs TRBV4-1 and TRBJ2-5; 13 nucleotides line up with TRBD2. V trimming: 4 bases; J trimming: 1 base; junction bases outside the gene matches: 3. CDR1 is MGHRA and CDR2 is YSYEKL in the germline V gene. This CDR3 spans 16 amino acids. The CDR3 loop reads CASSPGTSGAQETQYF. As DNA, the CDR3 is TGCGCCAGCAGCCCTGGGACTAGCGGGGCCCAAGAGACCCAGTACTTC.

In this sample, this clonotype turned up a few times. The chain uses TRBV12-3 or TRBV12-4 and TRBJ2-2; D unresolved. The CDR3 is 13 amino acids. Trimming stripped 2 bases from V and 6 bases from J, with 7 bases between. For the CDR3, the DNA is TGTGCCAGCAGTTTAACCCCGCCCGGGGAGCTGTTTTTT. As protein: CASSLTPPGELFF.

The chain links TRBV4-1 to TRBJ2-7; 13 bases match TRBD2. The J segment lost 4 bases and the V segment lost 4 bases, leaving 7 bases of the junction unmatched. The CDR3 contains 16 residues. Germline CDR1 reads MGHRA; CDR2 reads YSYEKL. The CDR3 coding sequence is TGCGCCAGCAGCCCACTCTCGACTAGCGGGGGGTACGAGCAGTACTTC. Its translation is CASSPLSTSGGYEQYF.

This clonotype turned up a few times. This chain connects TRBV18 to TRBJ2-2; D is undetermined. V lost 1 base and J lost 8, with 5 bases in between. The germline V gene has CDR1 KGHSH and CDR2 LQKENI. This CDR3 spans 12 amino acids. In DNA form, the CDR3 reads TGTGCCAGCTCACCACGGGCTGGGGAGCTGTTTTTT. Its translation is CASSPRAGELFF.

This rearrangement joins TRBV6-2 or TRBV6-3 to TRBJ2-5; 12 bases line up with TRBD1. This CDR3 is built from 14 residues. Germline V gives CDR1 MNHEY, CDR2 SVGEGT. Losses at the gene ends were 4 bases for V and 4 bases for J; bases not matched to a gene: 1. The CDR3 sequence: CASSWDRGRETQYF. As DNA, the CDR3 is TGTGCCAGCAGTTGGGACAGGGGGCGAGAGACCCAGTACTTC.

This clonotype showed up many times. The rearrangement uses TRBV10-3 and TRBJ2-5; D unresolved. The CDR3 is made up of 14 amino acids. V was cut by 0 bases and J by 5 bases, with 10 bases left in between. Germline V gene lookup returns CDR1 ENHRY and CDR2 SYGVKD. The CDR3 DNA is TGTGCCATCAGTGAGTCGCAGGCTGGGGAGACCCAGTACTTC. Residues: CAISESQAGETQYF.

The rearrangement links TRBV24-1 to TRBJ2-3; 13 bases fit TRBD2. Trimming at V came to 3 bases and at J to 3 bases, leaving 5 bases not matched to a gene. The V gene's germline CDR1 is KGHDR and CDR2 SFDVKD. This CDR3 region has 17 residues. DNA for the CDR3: TGTGCCACCAGTGATAAACTAGCGGGAGGGCCAACAGATACGCAGTATTTT. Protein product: CATSDKLAGGPTDTQYF.

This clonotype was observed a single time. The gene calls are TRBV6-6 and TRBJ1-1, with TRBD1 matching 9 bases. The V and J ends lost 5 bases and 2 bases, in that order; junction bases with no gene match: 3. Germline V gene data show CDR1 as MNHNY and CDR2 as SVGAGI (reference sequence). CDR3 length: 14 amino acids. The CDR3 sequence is CASSQDRGNTEAFF. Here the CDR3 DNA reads TGTGCCAGCAGTCAGGACAGGGGTAACACTGAAGCTTTCTTT.

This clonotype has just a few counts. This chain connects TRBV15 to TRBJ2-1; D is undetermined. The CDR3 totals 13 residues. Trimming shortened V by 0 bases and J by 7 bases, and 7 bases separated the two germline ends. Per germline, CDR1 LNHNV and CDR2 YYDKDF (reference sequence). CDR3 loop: CATSRDRKNEQFF. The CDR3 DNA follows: TGTGCCACCAGCAGAGATAGGAAGAATGAGCAGTTCTTC.

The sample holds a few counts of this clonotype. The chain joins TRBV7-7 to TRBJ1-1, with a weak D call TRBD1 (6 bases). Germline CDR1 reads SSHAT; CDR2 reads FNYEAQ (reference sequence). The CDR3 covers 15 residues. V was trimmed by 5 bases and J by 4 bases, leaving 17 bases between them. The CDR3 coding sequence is TGTGCCAGCAGCCCCTTTGTTGGGGGGCCCACTGAAGCTTTCTTT. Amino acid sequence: CASSPFVGGPTEAFF.

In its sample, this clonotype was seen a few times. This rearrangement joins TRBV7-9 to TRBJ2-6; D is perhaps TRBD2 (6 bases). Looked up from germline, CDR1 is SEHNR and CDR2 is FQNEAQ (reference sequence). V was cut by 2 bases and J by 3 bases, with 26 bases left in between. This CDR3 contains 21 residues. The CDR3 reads CASSLNGLSVGIRGGANVLTF. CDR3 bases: TGTGCCAGCAGCTTAAACGGACTATCAGTAGGTATCCGAGGTGGGGCCAACGTCCTGACTTTC.

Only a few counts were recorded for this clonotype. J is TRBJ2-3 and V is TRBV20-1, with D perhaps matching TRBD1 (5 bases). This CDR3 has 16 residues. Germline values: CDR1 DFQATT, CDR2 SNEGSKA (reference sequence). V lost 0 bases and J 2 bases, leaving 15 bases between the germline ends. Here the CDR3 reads CSARDGARRSTDTQYF. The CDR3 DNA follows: TGCAGTGCTAGAGATGGGGCAAGACGCTCCACAGATACGCAGTATTTT.

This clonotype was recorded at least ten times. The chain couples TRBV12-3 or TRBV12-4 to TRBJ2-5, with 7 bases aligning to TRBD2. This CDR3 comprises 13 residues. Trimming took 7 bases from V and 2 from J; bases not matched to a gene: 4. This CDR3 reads CASNLGLQETQYF. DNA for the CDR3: TGTGCCAGCAACCTGGGACTACAAGAGACCCAGTACTTC.

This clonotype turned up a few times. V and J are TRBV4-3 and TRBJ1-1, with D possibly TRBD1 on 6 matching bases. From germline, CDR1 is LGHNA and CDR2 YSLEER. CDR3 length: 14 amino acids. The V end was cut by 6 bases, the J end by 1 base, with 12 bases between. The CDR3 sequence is CASSRDTSNTEAFF. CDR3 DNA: TGCGCCAGCAGTCGGGACACTTCGAACACTGAAGCTTTCTTT.

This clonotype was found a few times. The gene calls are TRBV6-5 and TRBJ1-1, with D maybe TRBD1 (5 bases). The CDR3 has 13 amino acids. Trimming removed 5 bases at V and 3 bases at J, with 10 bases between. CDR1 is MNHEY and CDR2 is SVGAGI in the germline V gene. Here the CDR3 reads CASSRREHTEAFF. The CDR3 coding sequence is TGTGCCAGCAGTCGCAGGGAGCACACTGAAGCTTTCTTT.

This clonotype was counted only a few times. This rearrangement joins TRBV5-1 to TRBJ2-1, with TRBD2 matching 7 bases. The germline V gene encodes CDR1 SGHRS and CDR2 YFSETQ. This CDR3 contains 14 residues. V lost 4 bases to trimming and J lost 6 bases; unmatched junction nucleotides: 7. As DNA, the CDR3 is TGCGCCAGCAGCGGGGGGGACGGAATCAATGAGCAGTTCTTC. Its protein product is CASSGGDGINEQFF.

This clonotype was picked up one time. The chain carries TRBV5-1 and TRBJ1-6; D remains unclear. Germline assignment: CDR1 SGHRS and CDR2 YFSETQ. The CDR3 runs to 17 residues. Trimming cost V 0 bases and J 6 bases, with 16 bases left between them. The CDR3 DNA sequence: TGCGCCAGCAGCTTGGGGCTCCCCCCTCCCGGTAATTCACCCCTCCACTTT. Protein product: CASSLGLPPPGNSPLHF.

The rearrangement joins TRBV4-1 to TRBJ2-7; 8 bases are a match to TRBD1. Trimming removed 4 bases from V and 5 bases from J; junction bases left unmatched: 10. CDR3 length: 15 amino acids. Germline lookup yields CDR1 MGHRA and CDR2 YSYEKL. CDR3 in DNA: TGCGCCAGCAGCCCTCCAGACAGGGGCTTAGACGAGCAGTACTTC. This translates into CASSPPDRGLDEQYF.

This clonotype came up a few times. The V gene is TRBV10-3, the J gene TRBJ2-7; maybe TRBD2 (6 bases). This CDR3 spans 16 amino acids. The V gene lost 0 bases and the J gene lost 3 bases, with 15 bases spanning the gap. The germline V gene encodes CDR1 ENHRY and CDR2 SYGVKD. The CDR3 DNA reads TGTGCCATCAGTGAGTCGACGGGAGAAGTGCTCTACGAGCAGTACTTC. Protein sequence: CAISESTGEVLYEQYF.

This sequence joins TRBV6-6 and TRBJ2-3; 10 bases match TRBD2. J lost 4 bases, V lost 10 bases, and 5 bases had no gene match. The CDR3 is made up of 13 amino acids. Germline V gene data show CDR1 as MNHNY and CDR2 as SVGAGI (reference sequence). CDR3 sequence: CATGTSGADTQYF. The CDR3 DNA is TGTGCCACTGGTACTAGCGGGGCAGATACGCAGTATTTT.

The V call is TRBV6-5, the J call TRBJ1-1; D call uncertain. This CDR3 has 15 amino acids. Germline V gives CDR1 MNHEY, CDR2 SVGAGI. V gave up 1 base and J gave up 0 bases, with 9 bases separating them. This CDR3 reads CASSYYDTLNTEAFF. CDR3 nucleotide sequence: TGTGCCAGCAGTTACTACGATACCTTGAACACTGAAGCTTTCTTT.

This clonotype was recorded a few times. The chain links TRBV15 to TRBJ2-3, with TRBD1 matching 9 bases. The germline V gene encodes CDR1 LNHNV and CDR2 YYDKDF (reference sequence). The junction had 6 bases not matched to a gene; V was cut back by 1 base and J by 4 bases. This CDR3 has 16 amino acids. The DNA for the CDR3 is TGTGCCACCAGCAGAGTACGGACAGGGGTTGCAGATACGCAGTATTTT. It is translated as CATSRVRTGVADTQYF.

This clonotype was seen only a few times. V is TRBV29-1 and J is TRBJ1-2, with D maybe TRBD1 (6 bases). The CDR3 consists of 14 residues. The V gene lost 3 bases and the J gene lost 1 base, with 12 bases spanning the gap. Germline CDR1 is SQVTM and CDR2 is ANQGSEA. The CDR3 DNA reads TGCAGCGTTGATATCAGGGGCAGTAACTATGGCTACACCTTC. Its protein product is CSVDIRGSNYGYTF.